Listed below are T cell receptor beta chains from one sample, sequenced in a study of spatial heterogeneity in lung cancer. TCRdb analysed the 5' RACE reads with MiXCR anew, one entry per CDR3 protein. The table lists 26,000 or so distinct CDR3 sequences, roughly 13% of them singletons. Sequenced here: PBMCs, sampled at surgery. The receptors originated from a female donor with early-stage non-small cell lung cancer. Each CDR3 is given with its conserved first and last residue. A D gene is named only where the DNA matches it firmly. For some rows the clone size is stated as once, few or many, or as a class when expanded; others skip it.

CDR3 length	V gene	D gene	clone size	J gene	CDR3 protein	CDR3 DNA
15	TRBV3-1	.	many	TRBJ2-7	CASSQGLSGWYEQYF	TGTGCCAGCAGCCAAGGCTTAAGCGGGTGGTACGAGCAGTACTTC
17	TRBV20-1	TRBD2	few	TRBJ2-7	CSARDQASGSRSYEQYF	TGCAGTGCTAGAGATCAGGCTAGCGGGAGTCGGTCCTACGAGCAGTACTTC
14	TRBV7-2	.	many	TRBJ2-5	CASSLLSAQETQYF	TGTGCCAGCAGCCTTCTATCCGCTCAAGAGACCCAGTACTTC
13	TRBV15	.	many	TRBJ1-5	CATSKGRIQPQHF	TGTGCCACCAGCAAGGGAAGAATTCAGCCCCAGCATTTT
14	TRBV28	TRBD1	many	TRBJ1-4	CASSPGGSNEKLFF	TGTGCCAGCAGTCCAGGGGGCAGTAATGAAAAACTGTTTTTT
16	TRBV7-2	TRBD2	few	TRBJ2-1	CASSAGAGSSYNEQFF	TGTGCCAGCAGCGCCGGAGCGGGGAGCTCCTACAATGAGCAGTTCTTC
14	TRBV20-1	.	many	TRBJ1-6	CSANPTDSLRALHF	TGCAGTGCAAACCCTACCGACAGTTTGAGGGCTCTCCACTTT
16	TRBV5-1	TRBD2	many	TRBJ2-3	CASSPRVAGFPDTQYF	TGCGCCAGCAGCCCCAGGGTAGCGGGGTTTCCAGATACGCAGTATTTT
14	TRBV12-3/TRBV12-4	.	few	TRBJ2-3	CATQGWDGADTQYF	TGTGCCACCCAGGGTTGGGATGGCGCAGATACGCAGTATTTT
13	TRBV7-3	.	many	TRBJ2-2	CASSYLGTGELFF	TGTGCCAGCAGCTATCTAGGCACCGGGGAGCTGTTTTTT
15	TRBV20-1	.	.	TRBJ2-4	CSAPLTPGGSNIQYF	TGCAGTGCTCCGCTCACCCCCGGGGGCTCAAACATTCAGTACTTC
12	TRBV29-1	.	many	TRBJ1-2	CSVEVPGYGYTF	TGCAGCGTTGAAGTCCCTGGCTATGGCTACACCTTC
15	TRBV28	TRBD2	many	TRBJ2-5	CASSFLTSGQETQYF	TGTGCCAGCAGTTTCTTAACTAGCGGTCAAGAGACCCAGTACTTC
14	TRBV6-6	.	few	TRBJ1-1	CASSTAGLQGEAFF	TGTGCCAGCAGTACGGCAGGGCTTCAAGGGGAAGCTTTCTTT
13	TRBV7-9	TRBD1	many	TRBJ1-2	CASSSADRVGYTF	TGTGCCAGCAGCTCCGCGGACAGGGTGGGCTACACCTTC
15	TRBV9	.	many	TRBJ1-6	CASSEGRSYNSPLHF	TGTGCCAGCAGCGAGGGGCGCAGTTATAATTCACCCCTCCACTTT
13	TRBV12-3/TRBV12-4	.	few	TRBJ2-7	CASSQTRTNEQYF	TGTGCCAGCAGTCAAACGAGGACGAACGAGCAGTACTTC
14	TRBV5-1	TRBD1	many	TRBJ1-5	CASRYRTGGQPQHF	TGCGCCAGCCGTTACAGGACAGGGGGTCAGCCCCAGCATTTT
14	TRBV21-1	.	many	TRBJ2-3	CASRLTGFTDTQYF	TGTGCCAGCAGGCTTACGGGGTTCACAGATACGCAGTATTTT
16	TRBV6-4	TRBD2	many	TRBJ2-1	CASSDRRRAGRDEQFF	TGTGCCAGCAGTGACAGGCGCCGAGCGGGACGGGATGAGCAGTTCTTC
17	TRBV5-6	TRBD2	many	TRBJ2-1	CASSLPPVVAGYHEQFF	TGTGCCAGCAGCTTGCCCCCGGTGGTAGCGGGATATCATGAGCAGTTCTTC
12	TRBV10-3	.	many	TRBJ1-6	CAIRDNRSPLHF	TGTGCCATCAGGGACAATCGATCACCCCTCCACTTT
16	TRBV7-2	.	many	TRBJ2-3	CASSLGGPGSTDTQYF	TGCGCCAGCAGCTTAGGCGGGCCAGGGTCGACAGATACGCAGTATTTT
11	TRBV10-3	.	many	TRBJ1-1	CAISESEEAFF	TGTGCCATCAGTGAGTCAGAGGAAGCTTTCTTT
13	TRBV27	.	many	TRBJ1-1	CASSLVEYSEAFF	TGTGCCAGCAGTTTAGTCGAGTATTCAGAAGCTTTCTTT
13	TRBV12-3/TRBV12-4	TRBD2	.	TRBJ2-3	CASTAGDTDTQYF	TGTGCCAGCACCGCGGGGGACACAGATACGCAGTATTTT
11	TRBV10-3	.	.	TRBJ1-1	CAISEGTEAFF	TGTGCCATCAGTGAGGGTACTGAAGCTTTCTTT
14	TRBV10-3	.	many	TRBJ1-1	CAISELGEDTEAFF	TGTGCCATCAGTGAGCTGGGGGAGGACACTGAAGCTTTCTTT
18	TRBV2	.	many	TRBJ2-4	CASSDNPRQGIAKNIQYF	TGTGCCAGCAGTGACAATCCCCGGCAGGGGATAGCCAAAAACATTCAGTACTTC
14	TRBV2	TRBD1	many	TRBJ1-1	CASSENRGNTEAFF	TGTGCCAGCAGTGAAAACAGGGGGAACACTGAAGCTTTCTTT
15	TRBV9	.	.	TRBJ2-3	CASSVGAGISDTQYF	TGTGCCAGCAGCGTAGGTGCGGGGATTTCAGATACGCAGTATTTT
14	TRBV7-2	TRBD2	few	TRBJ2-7	CASSAGLAGWEQYF	TGTGCCAGCAGCGCTGGACTAGCGGGTTGGGAGCAGTACTTC
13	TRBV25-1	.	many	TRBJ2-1	CASSESMAVEQFF	TGTGCCAGCAGTGAATCGATGGCTGTGGAGCAGTTCTTC
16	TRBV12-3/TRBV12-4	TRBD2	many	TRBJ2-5	CASRGALAGAGETQYF	TGTGCCAGCAGGGGGGCACTAGCGGGAGCAGGGGAGACCCAGTACTTC
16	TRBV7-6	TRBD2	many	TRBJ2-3	CASSSWTSGSADTQYF	TGTGCCAGCAGCTCATGGACTAGCGGGAGTGCAGATACGCAGTATTTT
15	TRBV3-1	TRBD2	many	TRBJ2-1	CASTPIAGGRHEQFF	TGTGCCAGCACCCCAATAGCGGGGGGGCGGCATGAGCAGTTCTTC
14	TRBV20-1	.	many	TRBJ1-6	CSARQDSPNSPLHF	TGCAGTGCTAGACAGGACAGTCCTAATTCACCCCTCCACTTT
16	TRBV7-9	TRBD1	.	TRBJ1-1	CASSRTTTGRVPEAFF	TGTGCCAGCAGCAGAACGACGACAGGGAGGGTCCCTGAAGCTTTCTTT
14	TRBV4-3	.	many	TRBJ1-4	CASSATATNEKLFF	TGCGCCAGCAGCGCAACTGCAACTAATGAAAAACTGTTTTTT
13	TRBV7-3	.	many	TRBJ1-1	CASSIGGAEAAFF	TGTGCCAGCAGCATAGGGGGGGCCGAGGCTGCTTTCTTT
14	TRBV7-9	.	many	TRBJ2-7	CASSPSNYAVEQYF	TGTGCCAGCAGCCCAAGCAATTACGCGGTCGAGCAGTACTTC
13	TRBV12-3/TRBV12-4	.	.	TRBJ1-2	CASSGPGPYGYTF	TGTGCCAGCAGTGGGCCCGGGCCCTATGGCTACACCTTC
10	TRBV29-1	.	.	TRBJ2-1	CSGPFPGQFF	TGCAGCGGCCCGTTCCCTGGGCAGTTCTTC
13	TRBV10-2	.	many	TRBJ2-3	CATQADLTDTQYF	TGCGCCACCCAGGCAGATCTCACAGATACGCAGTATTTT
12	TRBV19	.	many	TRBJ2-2	CASSIHDGELFF	TGTGCCAGTAGTATTCACGACGGGGAGCTGTTTTTT
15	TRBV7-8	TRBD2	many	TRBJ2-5	CASSSERGGRETQYF	TGTGCCAGCAGCTCCGAGCGGGGGGGCCGGGAGACCCAGTACTTC
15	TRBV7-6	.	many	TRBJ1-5	CASSLFMGGNQPQHF	TGTGCCAGCAGCTTATTTATGGGGGGCAATCAGCCCCAGCATTTT
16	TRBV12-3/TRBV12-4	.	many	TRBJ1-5	CASRARGGIGNQPQHF	TGTGCCAGCAGAGCCCGGGGAGGCATTGGCAATCAGCCCCAGCATTTT